The entry below gives a single TCR beta chain sequence along with its context. Its specificity is not known. These data belong to a study of T cell clones after liver transplantation. Regarding the study as a whole: Circulating graft-donor-reactive CD4 TCRbeta sequences fell significantly post-transplant in most of the 8 subjects.

V was pared by 2 bases and J by 4 bases, with 6 bases between. The germline V gene has CDR1 MDHEN and CDR2 SYDVKM. CDR3 length: 12 residues. CD3+CD4+ and CD3+CD8+ cells were FACS-sorted from thawed unstimulated PBMCs. Produced via immunoSEQ multiplex PCR; TCRdb's table is partial and in-frame only. The sample consists of around 100,000 clones, around 80% of them appearing once. This clonotype was obtained from a human patient who received a liver transplant. The graft donor may be the source of some T cells. The sequencing used CD4+ T cells from blood, collected around 44 months after liver transplant. The V and J genes are TRBV28 and TRBJ2-7; D ambiguous. The CDR3 loop is CASSLLNYEQYF. DNA for the CDR3: TGTGCCAGCAGTTTACTTAATTACGAGCAGTACTTC.